The 14 T cell receptor beta chains in this list originate from one sample, sequenced in a study of T cells in localized non-small cell lung cancer. Produced via immunoSEQ multiplex PCR; TCRdb's table is partial and in-frame only. The sample shows about 52,000 clones, around nine tenths of them seen only once. The starting material was PBMCs, obtained before any cancer treatment. These receptors were obtained from a female donor with stage II lung adenocarcinoma.

The chain is built from TRBV19 and TRBJ1-1; D is ambiguous. CDR1 and CDR2 (germline): LNHDA, SQIVND (reference sequence). With 2 bases removed from V and 5 bases from J, the gap between germline ends came to 9 bases. CDR3 length: 13 amino acids. The chain's CDR3 is CASSIHEETEAFF. The CDR3 DNA reads as TGTGCCAGTAGTATACACGAGGAGACTGAAGCTTTCTTT.

This clone appeared a single time. This sequence joins TRBV7-8 and TRBJ1-1, with 10 bases identical to TRBD1. V lost 4 bases and J lost 1; bases outside the gene matches: 9. The CDR3 is 17 amino acids. Germline-derived CDR1 and CDR2 are SGHVS and FQNEAQ. For the CDR3, the DNA is TGTGCCAGCAGCTCCCAAGTGGACAGGGGGGCGAACACTGAAGCTTTCTTT. This sequence encodes CASSSQVDRGANTEAFF.

This chain joins TRBV19 and TRBJ2-5, with TRBD2 matching over 7 bases. J gave up 4 bases and V 8 bases, and 10 bases lay outside the gene matches. Germline V lookup: CDR1 LNHDA, CDR2 SQIVND (reference sequence). The CDR3 has 14 amino acids. This CDR3 is CASSRAGVRETQYF. In DNA, the CDR3 is TGTGCCAGTTCACGTGCGGGGGTCCGAGAGACCCAGTACTTC.

The gene calls are TRBV30 and TRBJ1-2; D gene unclear. CDR1 is GTSNPN and CDR2 is SVGIG in the germline V gene (reference sequence). This CDR3 spans 12 amino acids. Deletions cut 3 bases from V and 1 base from J, with 6 bases between. Written as DNA, the CDR3 is TGTGCCTGGAGGACTGATAACTATGGCTACACCTTC. It yields the protein CAWRTDNYGYTF.

The chain carries TRBV29-1 and TRBJ1-1; D remains unclear. The V and J ends lost 3 bases and 6 bases respectively, with 14 bases between them. The germline V gene encodes CDR1 SQVTM and CDR2 ANQGSEA. The CDR3 runs 13 residues. DNA for the CDR3: TGCAGCGTTGACGGTCGGGGTTATGCTGAAGCTTTCTTT. This gives the protein CSVDGRGYAEAFF.

The genes are TRBV30 and TRBJ1-1; no clear D gene. V lost 2 bases, J lost 0 bases, and 7 bases lay in between. The germline gives CDR1 GTSNPN, CDR2 SVGIG (reference sequence). This CDR3 has 13 amino acids. The CDR3 protein is CAWSKLMNTEAFF. CDR3 in DNA: TGTGCCTGGAGTAAGTTGATGAACACTGAAGCTTTCTTT.

The chain uses TRBV15 and TRBJ1-2; TRBD1 aligns across 7 bases. The CDR3 runs 14 residues. Germline V lookup: CDR1 LNHNV, CDR2 YYDKDF (reference sequence). With 5 bases clipped from V and 3 bases from J, the junction kept 6 bases outside the gene matches. The CDR3 loop is CATSVIQGDYGYTF. The CDR3, as DNA: TGTGCCACCAGCGTAATCCAGGGGGACTATGGCTACACCTTC. The variable domain in full, with the rest retrieved from reference TRBV15 and TRBJ1-2, is DAMVIQNPRYQVTQFGKPVTLSCSQTLNHNVMYWYQQKSSQAPKLLFHYYDKDFNNEADTPDNFQSRRPNTSFCFLDIRSPGLGDTAMYLCATSVIQGDYGYTFGSGTRLTVV.

The chain uses TRBV2 and TRBJ2-4; the match to TRBD1 covers 7 bases. CDR1 and CDR2 (germline): SNHLY, FYNNEI. Unmatched junction bases numbered 1, after V lost 3 bases and J lost 5 bases. This CDR3 has 13 residues. DNA for the CDR3: TGTGCCAGCAGTGACGGGACAGAAAACATTCAGTACTTC. Translation: CASSDGTENIQYF.

This clone has more than one count but fewer than ten. The chain carries TRBV20-1 and TRBJ2-3, with D possibly being TRBD1 or TRBD2 (5 bases each). Looked up from germline, CDR1 is DFQATT and CDR2 is SNEGSKA (reference sequence). This CDR3 is built from 10 residues. V shed 7 bases and J shed 3 bases, with 5 bases lying between them. The CDR3, as DNA: TGCAGTGGGGGGACAGATACGCAGTATTTT. Translation: CSGGTDTQYF.

This clone appeared a few times. This same CDR3 is encoded by further DNA sequences in the sample. This rearrangement joins TRBV5-6 to TRBJ2-1; a possible D gene is TRBD2 (6 bases). This CDR3 region has 18 residues. V was trimmed by 2 bases and J by 0 bases, leaving 18 bases between them. From germline, CDR1 is SGHDT and CDR2 YYEEEE. The CDR3 sequence: CASSFAVAGLGSYNEQFF. For the CDR3, the DNA is TGTGCCAGCAGCTTTGCTGTGGCGGGGTTAGGCTCCTACAATGAGCAGTTCTTC.

The V and J genes are TRBV6-4 and TRBJ1-3; 7 positions agree with TRBD1. Germline V lookup: CDR1 MRHNA, CDR2 SNTAGT. The V gene end was trimmed by 7 bases and the J gene end by 3 bases; junction bases not matched to a gene: 12. The CDR3 sequence is 16 residues long. In DNA form, the CDR3 reads TGTGCCAGCACCCGAGAAAAGCAGGGGGATGGAAACACCATATATTTT. Translating it yields CASTREKQGDGNTIYF.

V usage is TRBV11-2 and J usage is TRBJ1-6; 8 positions agree with TRBD1. V trimming: 1 base; J trimming: 8 bases; junction bases outside the gene matches: 4. The CDR3 is made up of 15 amino acids. Germline CDR1 reads SGHAT; CDR2 reads FQNNGV. CDR3: CASSLVGQGDSPLHF. The CDR3 DNA reads TGTGCCAGCAGCTTAGTCGGACAGGGTGATTCACCCCTCCACTTT. Full variable domain (rest looked up from reference TRBV11-2 and TRBJ1-6): EAGVAQSPRYKIIEKRQSVAFWCNPISGHATLYWYQQILGQGPKLLIQFQNNGVVDDSQLPKDRFSAERLKGVDSTLKIQPAKLEDSAVYLCASSLVGQGDSPLHFGNGTRLTVT.

The rearrangement links TRBV6-6 to TRBJ2-5; D gene unclear. CDR3 length: 16 residues. Germline V CDR1 and CDR2: MNHNY, SVGAGI (reference sequence). Trimming stripped 0 bases from V and 5 bases from J, with 16 bases between. CDR3 residues: CASSYSMDVGWETQYF. The CDR3 region has the DNA TGTGCCAGCAGTTACTCGATGGACGTAGGATGGGAGACCCAGTACTTC.

This chain links TRBV11-2 with TRBJ1-5; weak D call: TRBD1 (5 bases). V was trimmed by 5 bases and J by 9 bases, leaving 23 bases between them. Per the germline V gene, CDR1 is SGHAT and CDR2 is FQNNGV. The CDR3 runs 16 residues. The CDR3 DNA follows: TGTGCCAGCAGCCCCTTGTCCGGGACCCCCGAGGGGCCCCAGCATTTT. The encoded protein is CASSPLSGTPEGPQHF.